The T cell receptor beta chain described here comes from a study of CD8 T cells in ankylosing spondylitis. Points from the study as a whole: It was reported that disease-linked clones were significantly enriched in matched ankylosing spondylitis synovial fluid. There was a TCR beta motif, made of eight highly homologous variants, that appeared characteristic of ankylosing spondylitis blood. Disease-linked clones bore a CD8+ phenotype, appearing relatively rarely in peripheral blood.

The authors made TCR beta libraries by quantitative 5'-RACE with molecular barcodes. TCRdb independently ran MiXCR on the 5' RACE reads; one entry per CDR3 protein. This table holds around 390,000 distinct CDR3 sequences, about 22% found once. The V and J ends lost 0 bases and 3 bases respectively, with 6 bases between them. Germline loops: CDR1 SGHDN, CDR2 FVKESK. CDR3 length equals 14 residues. This clonotype has a handful of counts. Its specificity is not known. The receptor's source is a male donor with ankylosing spondylitis. The sequencing sample was made of blood, either unsorted or a sorted T cell fraction (not recorded which). V usage is TRBV14 and J usage is TRBJ1-3, with D unresolved. The CDR3 protein is CASSQDSVGNTIYF. CDR3 coding DNA: TGTGCCAGCAGCCAAGACAGCGTTGGAAACACCATATATTTT.